This TCR beta chain was recorded in a study of T-cell memory formation after mild COVID-19. From the 5' RACE reads, TCRdb called clonotypes with MiXCR, one entry per CDR3 protein. The table lists hundreds of thousands of distinct CDR3 sequences, roughly 18% of them singletons. Overall study findings and caveats: Clones contracting day 15 to 85 were balanced CD4/CD8; later expanders leaned CD4+. The appearance of some responding clones in pre-infection memory suggested that cross-reactive memory joined.

This clonotype was detected a few times. Its antigen remains unidentified. The germline CDR1 and CDR2 sequences are SEHNR and FQNEAQ (reference sequence). This CDR3 contains 13 residues. V was shortened by 1 base and J by 8 bases, with 11 bases between the two germline ends. The source material was PBMCs or a T cell subset sorted from them (not recorded which). The sequence was obtained from an adult woman who had mild COVID-19 (a few samples of this study predate the infection). Cell type and time point are not known. The gene calls are TRBV7-9 and TRBJ1-1, with D uncertain. CDR3 coding DNA: TGTGCCAGCAGCTTAGGAAGCCAGGCCGAAGCTTTCTTT. It specifies CASSLGSQAEAFF.